This T cell receptor (beta chain) was found in a study of cytomegalovirus exposure and HLA in healthy donors. Findings of the study overall: Later analysis associated a missense DCLRE1C variant with TCR beta V- and J-gene trimming.

PCR involved 60 Vbeta and 13 Jbeta primers. TCRdb's copy holds only in-frame clones and misses some; the assay was immunoSEQ multiplex PCR. The sample records over 100,000 clones, approximately 79% being singletons. Comment on this clone: Its antigen is as yet unknown.

Germline-derived CDR1 and CDR2 are MGHRA and YSYEKL. CDR3 length: 16 residues. Germline trimming cut 5 bases from V and 1 base from J; bases unmatched to any gene: 9. The sample consisted of PBMCs. This receptor was taken from a man aged 25 to 40 in good health and CMV-seronegative. The chain carries TRBV4-1 and TRBJ1-1; 8 bases line up with TRBD1. CDR3 nucleotide sequence: TGCGCCAGCAGCTACAGGGGGAGACAGGGGAACACTGAAGCTTTCTTT. Its translation is CASSYRGRQGNTEAFF.